These 28 T cell receptor beta chains came from one sample sequenced in a study of blood T cell repertoires in COVID-19. Using immunoSEQ multiplex PCR, the repertoire was profiled, and TCRdb retains in-frame clones only, with some absent. The table shows fewer than 250,000 clones, with 65% to 90% occurring only once. Specimen: PBMCs or T cells enriched from blood (not recorded which). The source is a woman aged 50 to 65 with acute COVID-19.

This clone was observed a few times. This chain uses TRBV9 with TRBJ2-3, with D possibly matching TRBD2 (6 bases). V was pared by 4 bases and J by 2 bases, with 14 bases between. This CDR3 spans 15 amino acids. CDR1 and CDR2 (germline): SGDLS, YYNGEE. The DNA for the CDR3 is TGTGCCAGCAGCCTCACGGGGGTCGTCACAGATACGCAGTATTTT. This encodes CASSLTGVVTDTQYF.

This sequence joins TRBV11-2 and TRBJ1-2; D possibly corresponds to TRBD1 (6 bases). The germline V gene has CDR1 SGHAT and CDR2 FQNNGV. Between the trimmed V and J ends, which lost 4 bases and 1 base, there was a span of 16 bases. The CDR3 totals 16 residues. The CDR3 here is CASSSGGTTINYGYTF. In DNA, the CDR3 is TGTGCCAGCAGCTCCGGGGGGACAACTATTAACTATGGCTACACCTTC. The complete variable domain, with remaining parts taken from reference TRBV11-2 and TRBJ1-2, reads EAGVAQSPRYKIIEKRQSVAFWCNPISGHATLYWYQQILGQGPKLLIQFQNNGVVDDSQLPKDRFSAERLKGVDSTLKIQPAKLEDSAVYLCASSSGGTTINYGYTFGSGTRLTVV.

V gene TRBV29-1 combines with J gene TRBJ2-1; 16 positions match TRBD2. Trimming cost V 0 bases and J 7 bases; bases outside gene matches: 6. Germline loops: CDR1 SQVTM, CDR2 ANQGSEA. This CDR3 region has 17 residues. The CDR3 here is CSVEDLKGLAGGNEQFF. The CDR3 DNA sequence: TGCAGCGTTGAAGATCTGAAGGGACTAGCGGGGGGGAATGAGCAGTTCTTC.

V usage is TRBV5-1 and J usage is TRBJ2-7, with 9 bases lining up with TRBD1. CDR3 size: 15 residues. Germline V gene sequence: CDR1 SGHRS, CDR2 YFSETQ. Trimming took 5 bases from V and 4 from J; bases not matched to a gene: 10. The CDR3 DNA reads TGCGCCAGCAGTTCCGGTCCGGGACAGGGTTACGAGCAGTACTTC. Amino acids: CASSSGPGQGYEQYF.

CDR3 protein: CASSLSFPSGGVHDTQYF. The CDR3 nucleotides read TGTGCCAGCAGTCTTTCCTTCCCTAGCGGGGGGGTTCACGATACGCAGTATTTT. This rearrangement joins TRBV6-6 to TRBJ2-3, with TRBD2 matching 12 bases. The CDR3 runs 18 residues. Losses at the gene ends were 5 bases for V and 6 bases for J; bases not matched to a gene: 15. Germline V lookup: CDR1 MNHNY, CDR2 SVGAGI (reference sequence).

The chain links TRBV19 to TRBJ1-5; the match to TRBD1 covers 8 bases. Trimming cost V 10 bases and J 2 bases; bases outside gene matches: 13. Germline CDR1 is LNHDA and CDR2 is SQIVND (reference sequence). This CDR3 region has 16 residues. The CDR3 DNA is TGTGCCACCATACGAAGCGGGACAGGCCGCAATCAGCCCCAGCATTTT. It is translated as CATIRSGTGRNQPQHF. The variable domain in full, completed from reference TRBV19 and TRBJ1-5, reads DGGITQSPKYLFRKEGQNVTLSCEQNLNHDAMYWYRQDPGQGLRLIYYSQIVNDFQKGDIAEGYSVSREKKESFPLTVTSAQKNPTAFYLCATIRSGTGRNQPQHFGDGTRLSIL.

The chain joins TRBV7-3 to TRBJ1-1, with D uncertain. This CDR3 spans 13 amino acids. V lost 2 bases, J lost 5 bases, and 9 bases lay in between. Per the germline V gene, CDR1 is SGHTA and CDR2 is FQGTGA. The CDR3 loop is CASSLGGGTEAFF. Here the CDR3 DNA reads TGTGCCAGCAGCTTAGGAGGAGGGACTGAAGCTTTCTTT.

Remarks on this clone: This sample includes further DNA sequences coding for the same CDR3. V usage is TRBV6-5 and J usage is TRBJ1-1, with TRBD1 identical over 8 bases. V shed 8 bases, J shed 5 bases, and the junction held 4 bases outside the gene matches. The germline V gene encodes CDR1 MNHEY and CDR2 SVGAGI. This CDR3 spans 12 amino acids. In DNA form, the CDR3 reads TGTGCCAGCGGCAGGGGGCGAACTGAAGCTTTCTTT. It translates to CASGRGRTEAFF.

The chain employs TRBV5-1 and TRBJ1-2; TRBD1 matches 7 bases. The V and J ends lost 4 bases and 0 bases, in that order; junction bases with no gene match: 6. This CDR3 comprises 15 residues. Looked up from germline, CDR1 is SGHRS and CDR2 is YFSETQ. The CDR3 region has the DNA TGCGCCAGCAGCCAACCGGGACAGCCTAACTATGGCTACACCTTC. Amino acid sequence: CASSQPGQPNYGYTF.

The chain uses TRBV27 and TRBJ2-7, with 14 bases that match TRBD2. Trimming at V came to 11 bases and at J to 0 bases, leaving 18 bases not matched to a gene. Looked up from germline, CDR1 is MNHEY and CDR2 is SMNVEV (reference sequence). The CDR3 has 19 amino acids. CDR3 nucleotides: TGTGCCCAACACCCAGGGACTAGCGGGGGCGCAAAGAGCTCCTACGAGCAGTACTTC. This sequence encodes CAQHPGTSGGAKSSYEQYF.

The rearrangement links TRBV25-1 to TRBJ1-5, with TRBD1 as a possible D gene (5 bases). Germline CDR1 is MGHDK and CDR2 is SYGVNS. The CDR3 covers 15 residues. V was shortened by 3 bases and J by 9 bases, with 18 bases between the two germline ends. This chain's CDR3 is CASSDGATALRPQHF. In nucleotides, the CDR3 is TGTGCCAGCAGTGATGGCGCGACAGCCTTACGGCCCCAGCATTTT. The full variable domain, in which reference TRBV25-1 and TRBJ1-5 provide the parts outside the CDR3, is EADIYQTPRYLVIGTGKKITLECSQTMGHDKMYWYQQDPGMELHLIHYSYGVNSTEKGDLSSESTVSRIRTEHFPLTLESARPSHTSQYLCASSDGATALRPQHFGDGTRLSIL.

This chain uses TRBV19 with TRBJ1-5, with TRBD1 matching 11 bases. Germline CDR1 is LNHDA and CDR2 is SQIVND (reference sequence). Unmatched junction bases numbered 15, after V lost 9 bases and J lost 2 bases. The length of the CDR3 is 18 residues. The CDR3 spells CASGGQGVWAFGNQPQHF. The DNA of the CDR3 is TGTGCCAGCGGGGGACAGGGGGTATGGGCCTTTGGCAATCAGCCCCAGCATTTT.

This clone came up many times. The chain couples TRBV18 to TRBJ1-4; D gene uncertain. The germline V gene has CDR1 KGHSH and CDR2 LQKENI. The CDR3 totals 17 residues. The germline V and J ends were trimmed by 0 bases and 0 bases, with 11 bases remaining between them. The CDR3 bases are TGTGCCAGCTCACCACCGGCCTCGTATGCAACTAATGAAAAACTGTTTTTT. Amino acids: CASSPPASYATNEKLFF. The entire variable domain, with the rest obtained from reference TRBV18 and TRBJ1-4, is as follows: NAGVMQNPRHLVRRRGQEARLRCSPMKGHSHVYWYRQLPEEGLKFMVYLQKENIIDESGMPKERFSAEFPKEGPSILRIQQVVRGDSAAYFCASSPPASYATNEKLFFGSGTQLSVL.

The chain employs TRBV6-2 or TRBV6-3 and TRBJ2-1; D uncertain. Germline V lookup: CDR1 MNHEY, CDR2 SVGEGT. V was trimmed by 5 bases and J by 0 bases, leaving 5 bases between them. This CDR3 is built from 13 residues. In DNA form, the CDR3 reads TGTGCCAGCAGTCCCAGCTCCTACAATGAGCAGTTCTTC. This encodes CASSPSSYNEQFF.

The J gene is TRBJ1-4, the V gene TRBV3-1 (or the pseudogene TRBV3-2), with TRBD1 identical over 11 bases. V shed 4 bases, J shed 8 bases, and the junction held 3 bases outside the gene matches. The CDR3 contains 14 residues. The germline gives CDR1 LGHDT, CDR2 YNNKEL (reference sequence). CDR3: CASSLGTGGEKLFF. In DNA, the CDR3 is TGTGCCAGCAGCCTCGGGACAGGGGGAGAAAAACTGTTTTTT.

This clone was observed a few times. The V gene is TRBV7-9, the J gene TRBJ2-3; unclear D gene. The CDR3 has 11 amino acids. Trimming left V 7 bases short and J 4 bases short, with 6 bases between. In germline, CDR1 is SEHNR, CDR2 FQNEAQ (reference sequence). CDR3: CASTESDTQYF. The CDR3 nucleotides read TGTGCCAGCACCGAGTCAGATACGCAGTATTTT.

The rearrangement joins TRBV7-2 to TRBJ2-2; 11 bases are shared with TRBD1. Germline CDR1 is SGHTA and CDR2 is FQGNSA. Germline trimming cut 5 bases from V and 4 bases from J; bases unmatched to any gene: 6. This CDR3 region has 16 residues. This CDR3 is CASSAGTGGATGELFF. CDR3 DNA sequence: TGTGCCAGCAGCGCTGGGACAGGGGGGGCCACCGGGGAGCTGTTTTTT. The full variable domain, rest sourced from reference TRBV7-2 and TRBJ2-2, is GAGVSQSPSNKVTEKGKDVELRCDPISGHTALYWYRQSLGQGLEFLIYFQGNSAPDKSGLPSDRFSAERTGGSVSTLTIQRTQQEDSAVYLCASSAGTGGATGELFFGEGSRLTVL.

V and J are TRBV6-5 and TRBJ2-3, with 8 bases that match TRBD2. J lost 5 bases, V lost 7 bases, and 8 bases had no gene match. Germline V gene lookup returns CDR1 MNHEY and CDR2 SVGAGI. The CDR3 covers 14 residues. As DNA, the CDR3 is TGTGCCAGCATACACGGGGGGGCAAGAGATACGCAGTATTTT. It translates to CASIHGGARDTQYF.

This clone occurred once. This sequence joins TRBV10-3 and TRBJ2-5, with TRBD2 matching 11 bases. Germline V gives CDR1 ENHRY, CDR2 SYGVKD. V lost 5 bases and J lost 1; bases outside the gene matches: 6. The CDR3 runs 16 residues. The CDR3 DNA reads as TGTGCCATCAGTATTGGGACTAGCGGAGTCCAAGAGACCCAGTACTTC. Protein: CAISIGTSGVQETQYF.

In DNA form, the CDR3 reads TGCGCCAGCAGCCAGTTGACAGGGAACACCGGGGAGCTGTTTTTT. This sequence encodes CASSQLTGNTGELFF. The chain links TRBV5-1 to TRBJ2-2, with D perhaps matching TRBD1 (6 bases). There are 15 residues in the CDR3. The germline gives CDR1 SGHRS, CDR2 YFSETQ. V dropped 4 bases and J dropped 1 base, with 11 bases sitting between them.

The chain joins TRBV5-5 to TRBJ1-1; 8 bases align to TRBD1. Losses at the gene ends were 2 bases for V and 1 base for J; bases not matched to a gene: 4. Germline CDR1 reads SGHKS; CDR2 reads YYEKEE (reference sequence). CDR3 size: 15 residues. DNA for the CDR3: TGTGCCAGCAGCTTCGTAGGACAGGGGAACACTGAAGCTTTCTTT. Its translation is CASSFVGQGNTEAFF.

V usage is TRBV5-1 and J usage is TRBJ2-7; 7 positions agree with TRBD1. Germline V CDR1 and CDR2: SGHRS, YFSETQ. The trim removed 3 bases at V and 5 bases at J, leaving 11 bases unmatched. The CDR3 totals 15 residues. The CDR3 DNA reads TGCGCCAGCAGCTCGGGACAGCTAATGGCCCACGAGCAGTACTTC. It specifies CASSSGQLMAHEQYF.

CDR3 in DNA: TGTGCCAGCAGCTTTCTCCCGACAGGGGGAGGGTACGCTGAAGCTTTCTTT. Translated, it gives CASSFLPTGGGYAEAFF. This chain joins TRBV5-5 and TRBJ1-1; 9 bases match TRBD1. The germline V gene has CDR1 SGHKS and CDR2 YYEKEE (reference sequence). The CDR3 is made up of 17 amino acids. The J segment lost 6 bases and the V segment lost 2 bases, leaving 14 bases of the junction unmatched.

To note about this clone: This sample includes further DNA sequences coding for the same CDR3. The chain links TRBV12-3 or TRBV12-4 to TRBJ2-2, with a weak D call TRBD2 (5 bases). The V end was cut by 2 bases, the J end by 5 bases, with 6 bases between. The CDR3 has 13 amino acids. CDR3 loop: CASSLTGTGELFF. For the CDR3, the DNA is TGTGCCAGCAGTTTAACGGGGACCGGGGAGCTGTTTTTT.

This clone was picked up one time. V gene TRBV5-4 combines with J gene TRBJ1-4; 7 bases map to TRBD1. V dropped 4 bases and J dropped 4; count of bases not matched to a gene: 7. The CDR3 is 15 residues long. Per germline, CDR1 SGHNT and CDR2 YYREEE (reference sequence). CDR3 loop: CASSPEGASNEKLFF. CDR3 in DNA: TGTGCCAGCAGCCCCGAGGGGGCCAGTAATGAAAAACTGTTTTTT.

The chain uses TRBV9 and TRBJ2-1, with 8 positions matching TRBD1. The CDR3 length is 19 residues. J gave up 0 bases and V 0 bases, and 11 bases lay outside the gene matches. Germline assignment: CDR1 SGDLS and CDR2 YYNGEE. CDR3 sequence: CASSVATGTGLSSYNEQFF. The CDR3 DNA follows: TGTGCCAGCAGCGTAGCTACCGGGACAGGCCTAAGCTCCTACAATGAGCAGTTCTTC.

The gene calls are TRBV4-3 and TRBJ1-4; no definite D call. V shed 1 base and J shed 5 bases, with 11 bases lying between them. The CDR3 spans 15 residues. The germline CDR1 and CDR2 sequences are LGHNA and YSLEER. CDR3 nucleotides: TGCGCCAGCAGCCAAGGTAACGGAGCGAATGAAAAACTGTTTTTT. It encodes CASSQGNGANEKLFF.

The V gene is TRBV12-5, the J gene TRBJ2-6, with a tentative D call TRBD1 (6 bases). The ends were cut back, 5 bases at V and 0 bases at J, with 11 bases in the middle. CDR3 length: 16 residues. Germline V gives CDR1 LGHNT, CDR2 FRNRAP. The CDR3 DNA reads as TGTGCTAGTGGTCCAGGACAGATCTCTGGGGCCAACGTCCTGACTTTC. Its translation is CASGPGQISGANVLTF.